Presented here are 26 T cell receptor beta chains from one specimen sequenced in a study of breast tumors, draining lymph nodes, adjacent tissues. Axillary draining lymph nodes of breast cancer patients supplied the node samples. TCRdb independently ran MiXCR on the multiplex PCR reads; one entry per CDR3 protein. The sample consists of under 300,000 distinct CDR3 sequences, less than 40% of them appearing once. What was sequenced was axillary lymph node tissue. Receptor source: a female donor with breast cancer. Some clones in this sample may be carry-over from other donors' samples.

This clonotype was seen more than once but under ten times. Since a much larger clone is just one base distant, this may be a read error. The chain joins TRBV4-2 to TRBJ1-2; D uncertain. CDR1 and CDR2 from the germline V gene are LGHNA and YNFKEQ. This CDR3 comprises 15 residues. CDR3 loop: CASSPVDRVTYGHTF. The CDR3 region has the DNA TGTGCCAGCAGCCCGGTGGATAGGGTGACCTATGGCCACACCTTC.

Notes on this clonotype: This could be a read error, since a much larger clone is one nucleotide away. The rearrangement links TRBV19 to TRBJ2-2; tentative D call: TRBD2 (5 bases). Trimming shortened V by 6 bases and J by 5 bases, and 7 bases separated the two germline ends. Germline assignment: CDR1 LNHDA and CDR2 SQIVND (reference sequence). The CDR3 extends over 12 amino acids. CDR3 sequence (DNA): TGTGCCAGTAGACAGCGGACCGGGGAGCTGTTTTTT. This sequence encodes CASRQRTGELFF.

This clonotype showed up many times. The CDR3 sequence: CAWSQRRGEKLFF. The CDR3 DNA sequence: TGTGCCTGGTCCCAGCGGCGCGGTGAAAAACTGTTTTTT. The genes are TRBV30 and TRBJ1-4; D gene unclear. The CDR3 has 13 residues. Trimming removed 5 bases at V and 7 bases at J, with 14 bases between. Germline assignment: CDR1 GTSNPN and CDR2 SVGIG (reference sequence).

This clonotype appeared a few times. Possible read error: a much larger clone is one base away. The chain employs TRBV9 and TRBJ2-5; D is ambiguous. The CDR3 has 15 residues. Germline V gene data show CDR1 as SGDLS and CDR2 as YYNGEE. This CDR3 is CASSAYGGSQETRYF. The CDR3 DNA is TGTGCCAGCAGCGCTTATGGCGGCAGCCAAGAGACCCGGTACTTC.

In this sample, this clonotype turned up a few times. The chain has TRBV28 and TRBJ2-6, with D perhaps TRBD1 (6 bases). CDR3 size: 17 residues. Germline CDR1 reads MDHEN; CDR2 reads SYDVKM. The germline V and J ends were trimmed by 8 bases and 0 bases, with 17 bases remaining between them. The CDR3 loop is CASASSTGSSGANVLTF. The CDR3 DNA reads as TGTGCCAGCGCGTCTAGTACAGGGAGCTCTGGGGCCAACGTCCTGACTTTC.

The chain employs TRBV2 and TRBJ1-4; 8 bases are a match to TRBD1. The V gene end was trimmed by 7 bases and the J gene end by 6 bases; junction bases not matched to a gene: 4. Germline CDR1 is SNHLY and CDR2 is FYNNEI. CDR3 size: 13 residues. The CDR3 nucleotides are TGTGCCAGCAAAACGGACAGGGATGAAAAACTGTTTTTT. The encoded protein is CASKTDRDEKLFF.

As concerns this clonotype: One junction end disagrees with the germline gene, perhaps due to a read error. The J gene is TRBJ2-7, the V gene TRBV5-1; D not resolved. The CDR3 consists of 16 residues. Looked up from germline, CDR1 is SGHRS and CDR2 is YFSETQ. The CDR3 DNA sequence: TGTGCCAGCAGTATAGAGCAGGACGCAAGCTCCTACGAGCAGTACTTC. Residues: CASSIEQDASSYEQYF.

At least ten counts were recorded for this clonotype. This chain links TRBV20-1 with TRBJ1-2; 7 bases agree with TRBD1. The CDR3 runs to 15 residues. CDR1 DFQATT and CDR2 SNEGSKA come from the germline V gene (reference sequence). J gave up 7 bases and V 0 bases, and 11 bases lay outside the gene matches. The CDR3 is CSARDKPGTEAGYTF. CDR3 nucleotides: TGCAGTGCTAGAGACAAACCCGGGACAGAGGCTGGCTACACCTTC.

The chain joins TRBV7-8 to TRBJ2-5; 8 bases line up with TRBD2. The germline V gene encodes CDR1 SGHVS and CDR2 FQNEAQ. The CDR3 length is 16 residues. V lost 5 bases to trimming and J lost 2 bases; unmatched junction nucleotides: 10. The CDR3 is CASSLLPAGVQETQYF. The CDR3 region has the DNA TGTGCCAGCAGCCTCCTGCCAGCGGGAGTACAAGAGACCCAGTACTTC.

The V and J genes are TRBV10-3 and TRBJ1-6, with D possibly TRBD1 on 5 matching bases. This CDR3 is built from 12 residues. The ends were cut back, 10 bases at V and 10 bases at J, with 14 bases in the middle. Per germline, CDR1 ENHRY and CDR2 SYGVKD. CDR3: CATGGRGSPLHF. In DNA form, the CDR3 reads TGTGCCACCGGGGGGAGAGGATCACCCCTCCACTTT.

Regarding this clonotype: A much larger clone sits a single nucleotide away, making a read error possible. The chain links TRBV7-2 to TRBJ2-5, with 9 bases matching TRBD1. CDR3 length: 16 residues. Germline V gives CDR1 SGHTA, CDR2 FQGNSA. The CDR3 is CASSSTGGSVKETQHF. The CDR3 DNA sequence: TGCGCCAGCAGCTCAACAGGGGGCTCAGTGAAGGAGACCCAGCACTTC.

This clonotype was found many times. V gene TRBV5-5 combines with J gene TRBJ2-2, with 9 bases aligning to TRBD1. Germline-derived CDR1 and CDR2 are SGHKS and YYEKEE (reference sequence). Trimming cost V 4 bases and J 5 bases; bases outside gene matches: 12. This CDR3 contains 17 residues. CDR3 nucleotide sequence: TGTGCCAGCAGCGCAACGTACAGGGGGCGGTGGACCGGGGAGCTGTTTTTT. Translation gives CASSATYRGRWTGELFF.

At least ten counts were recorded for this clonotype. J is TRBJ2-1 and V is TRBV5-1; the D is unclear. Germline lookup yields CDR1 SGHRS and CDR2 YFSETQ. The CDR3 has 13 amino acids. V was shortened by 4 bases and J by 6 bases, with 11 bases between the two germline ends. The CDR3 sequence: CASSLPSSNEQFF. Written as DNA, the CDR3 is TGCGCCAGCAGCCTCCCATCGAGCAATGAGCAGTTCTTC. The full variable domain, completed using reference TRBV5-1 and TRBJ2-1, is KAGVTQTPRYLIKTRGQQVTLSCSPISGHRSVSWYQQTPGQGLQFLFEYFSETQRNKGNFPGRFSGRQFSNSRSEMNVSTLELGDSALYLCASSLPSSNEQFFGPGTRLTVL.

This clonotype was observed at least ten times. The chain combines TRBV11-2 with TRBJ2-5; D gene ambiguous. Trimming removed 1 base from V and 4 bases from J, with 13 bases in between. Per germline, CDR1 SGHAT and CDR2 FQNNGV. The length of the CDR3 is 15 residues. The CDR3 DNA is TGTGCCAGCAGCTTAGGTGTCACAGTTCTAGAGACCCAGTACTTC. This gives the protein CASSLGVTVLETQYF.

A remark on this clonotype: A much more abundant neighbour one base away suggests this may be a read error. This chain links TRBV11-3 with TRBJ2-1; D might be TRBD2 (6 bases). The germline V gene encodes CDR1 SGHNT and CDR2 YENEEA. Trimming took 3 bases from V and 8 from J, leaving 20 bases between them. CDR3 length: 16 amino acids. The CDR3 nucleotides read TGTGCCAGCAGCTTGGCTCTGACTACCGGGAGCGATGAGCAGTTCTTC. Protein: CASSLALTTGSDEQFF.

The rearrangement links TRBV10-3 to TRBJ2-1; D may be TRBD1 (6 bases). This CDR3 has 14 amino acids. Germline-derived CDR1 and CDR2 are ENHRY and SYGVKD. With 3 bases removed from V and 4 bases from J, the gap between germline ends came to 10 bases. CDR3 loop: CAISDGQLYNEQFF. The DNA for the CDR3 is TGTGCCATCAGTGACGGACAGCTATACAATGAGCAGTTCTTC.

This clonotype was recorded only once. The V gene is TRBV7-2, the J gene TRBJ1-2, with 7 bases matching TRBD1. V was pared by 5 bases and J by 12 bases, with 6 bases of the junction left unmatched. The CDR3 loop spans 11 amino acids. In germline, CDR1 is SGHTA, CDR2 FQGNSA. Here the CDR3 reads CASSLGQRNTF. The CDR3 region has the DNA TGTGCCAGCAGCCTGGGACAGAGAAACACCTTC.

The sample holds many counts of this clonotype. One base away lies a much larger clone, so this may be a sequencing read error. The chain uses TRBV9 and TRBJ1-2, with 11 nucleotides matching TRBD1. This CDR3 has 15 amino acids. Germline V CDR1 and CDR2: SGDLS, YYNGEE. CDR3 amino acids: CASSAGTGGIDGSTF. As DNA, the CDR3 is TGTGCCAGCAGCGCAGGGACAGGGGGTATAGATGGCTCCACCTTC.

This clonotype was detected many times. V is TRBV7-6 and J is TRBJ2-7; 9 nucleotides agree with TRBD1. With 1 base clipped from V and 2 bases from J, the junction kept 6 bases outside the gene matches. The germline CDR1 and CDR2 sequences are SGHVS and FNYEAQ. The CDR3 loop spans 16 amino acids. The DNA of the CDR3 is TGTGCCAGCAGCTTAGTGAGCGGGACAGGGCCCTACGAGCAGTACTTC. Translation gives CASSLVSGTGPYEQYF. Combining the CDR3 with reference TRBV7-6 and TRBJ2-7 gives the whole variable domain GAGVSQSPRYKVTKRGQDVALRCDPISGHVSLYWYRQALGQGPEFLTYFNYEAQQDKSGLPNDRFSAERPEGSISTLTIQRTEQRDSAMYRCASSLVSGTGPYEQYFGPGTRLTVT.

This clonotype was picked up one time. Here the CDR3 reads CSARGAGASGTSTDTQYF. CDR3 coding DNA: TGCAGTGCTAGAGGGGCGGGAGCGAGCGGGACGAGCACAGATACGCAGTATTTT. The gene calls are TRBV20-1 and TRBJ2-3, with 7 bases aligning to TRBD2. V dropped 1 base and J dropped 0; count of bases not matched to a gene: 13. The CDR3 covers 18 residues. CDR1 and CDR2 from the germline V gene are DFQATT and SNEGSKA (reference sequence).

A word on this clonotype: A read error may produce the germline difference seen at one junction end. The chain couples TRBV5-1 to TRBJ2-7; possible D gene TRBD2, 6 bases. Per germline, CDR1 SGHRS and CDR2 YFSETQ. The CDR3 contains 15 residues. CDR3 in amino acids: CASRDRGLIAYEQYF. Here the CDR3 DNA reads TGTGCCAGCAGAGATAGGGGACTGATAGCCTACGAGCAGTACTTC.

With regard to this clonotype: One junction end disagrees with the germline gene, perhaps due to a read error. The CDR3, as DNA: TGTGCCAACAGCCCCTTAGCGGGAGCGGAGACCCAGTACTTC. It translates to CANSPLAGAETQYF. The chain couples TRBV11-1 to TRBJ2-5; TRBD2 matches 9 bases. The CDR3 loop spans 14 amino acids. The germline CDR1 and CDR2 sequences are SGHAT and FQDESV (reference sequence). The whole variable domain, filled in from reference TRBV11-1 and TRBJ2-5, reads EAEVAQSPRYKITEKSQAVAFWCDPISGHATLYWYRQILGQGPELLVQFQDESVVDDSQLPKDRFSAERLKGVDSTLKIQPAELGDSAMYLCANSPLAGAETQYFGPGTRLLVL.

Concerning this clonotype: One base away lies a much larger clone, so this may be a sequencing read error. This chain uses TRBV7-3 with TRBJ2-5; either TRBD1 or TRBD2 may supply D (7 bases each). Germline CDR1 is SGHTA and CDR2 is FQGTGA. V gave up 5 bases and J gave up 6 bases, with 28 bases separating them. The length of the CDR3 is 18 residues. Here the CDR3 DNA reads TGTGCCAGCAGCCCGCAGGGGGGGGGCCTAGGTGGGCAACAGACCCAGTACTTC. It encodes CASSPQGGGLGGQQTQYF.

This clonotype was counted between two and nine times. V gene TRBV2 combines with J gene TRBJ1-1; the D is unclear. The CDR3 loop spans 13 amino acids. In germline, CDR1 is SNHLY, CDR2 FYNNEI. V lost 6 bases and J lost 1, with 9 bases in between. CDR3 bases: TGTGCCAGCAGCGTGGGCACGAACACTGAAGCTTTCTTT. Amino acids: CASSVGTNTEAFF.

In this sample, this clonotype turned up many times. This rearrangement joins TRBV29-1 to TRBJ1-3; D is uncertain. Deletions cut 5 bases from V and 3 bases from J, with 14 bases between. This CDR3 is 14 amino acids long. CDR1 is SQVTM, CDR2 ANQGSEA, per germline. The CDR3 DNA sequence: TGCAGCGTTTCCGGGAGAGAGGGTGGAAACACCATATATTTT. It codes for CSVSGREGGNTIYF.

The rearrangement uses TRBV7-3 and TRBJ1-5; D is unclear. This CDR3 comprises 17 residues. Trimming shortened V by 3 bases and J by 6 bases, and 21 bases separated the two germline ends. Looked up from germline, CDR1 is SGHTA and CDR2 is FQGTGA. CDR3 protein: CASSFPLGMRPSQPQHF. Written as DNA, the CDR3 is TGTGCCAGCAGCTTCCCCCTCGGAATGAGACCTAGTCAGCCCCAGCATTTT.